This TCR beta chain was documented in a study of beta chain features in type 1 diabetes. Findings and caveats of the study: Patients with type 1 diabetes showed fewer VDJ junction insertions and more deletions.

Looked up from germline, CDR1 is SGHAT and CDR2 is FQNNGV. J was trimmed by 7 bases and V by 5 bases; bases with no gene match: 3. The CDR3 extends over 12 amino acids. About this clone itself: Its antigen remains unidentified.

Every isolated RNA sample was fully reverse transcribed, so sequencing captured expressed TCRB transcripts. The data were produced by immunoSEQ multiplex PCR, yet TCRdb's version contains in-frame clones alone and is incomplete. The table has roughly 150,000 clones, 8.5% to 14% seen once. The rearrangement links TRBV11-2 to TRBJ2-3; 7 bases match TRBD1. Specimen: central memory CD4+ T cells from blood. The clonotype comes from a man aged 18 to 30 in good health. The CDR3 nucleotides are TGTGCCAGCAGCCCCAGGGGGAATACGCAGTATTTT. Translating gives CASSPRGNTQYF.